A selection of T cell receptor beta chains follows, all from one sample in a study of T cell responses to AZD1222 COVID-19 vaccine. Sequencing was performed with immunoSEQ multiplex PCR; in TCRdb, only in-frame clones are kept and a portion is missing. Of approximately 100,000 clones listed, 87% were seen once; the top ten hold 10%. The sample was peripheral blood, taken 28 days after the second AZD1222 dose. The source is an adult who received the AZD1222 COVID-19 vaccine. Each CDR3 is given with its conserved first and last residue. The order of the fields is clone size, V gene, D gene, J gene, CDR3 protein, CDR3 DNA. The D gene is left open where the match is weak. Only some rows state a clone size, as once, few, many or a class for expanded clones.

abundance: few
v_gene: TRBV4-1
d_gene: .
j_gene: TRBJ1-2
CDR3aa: CASSLTAREVTSGYTF
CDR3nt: TGCGCCAGCAGCCTTACCGCCCGTGAGGTAACTAGCGGCTACACCTTC

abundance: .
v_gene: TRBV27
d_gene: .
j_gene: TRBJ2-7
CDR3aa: CASSLWGLPYEQYF
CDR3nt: TGTGCCAGCAGTTTGTGGGGGTTACCTTACGAGCAGTACTTC

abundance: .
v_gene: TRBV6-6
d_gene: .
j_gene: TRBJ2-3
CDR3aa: CASSQLLGAFGDTQYF
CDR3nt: TGTGCCAGCAGCCAGCTGTTGGGGGCGTTCGGTGATACGCAGTATTTT

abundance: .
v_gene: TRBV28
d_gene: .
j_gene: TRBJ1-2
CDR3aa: CASSLVGPRGYTF
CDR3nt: TGTGCCAGCAGTTTAGTGGGACCCCGGGGCTACACCTTC

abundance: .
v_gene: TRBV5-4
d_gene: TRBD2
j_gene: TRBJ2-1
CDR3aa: CASSPGTSVGGEQFF
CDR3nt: TGTGCCAGCAGTCCCGGGACTAGCGTTGGGGGTGAGCAGTTCTTC

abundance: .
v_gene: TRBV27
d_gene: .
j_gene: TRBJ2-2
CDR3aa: CASSITRLTGELFF
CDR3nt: TGTGCCAGCAGTATCACCCGTCTCACCGGGGAGCTGTTTTTT

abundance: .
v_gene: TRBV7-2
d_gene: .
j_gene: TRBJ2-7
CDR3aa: CASNTRGTGIYEQYF
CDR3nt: TGTGCCAGCAACACCAGAGGAACAGGGATTTACGAGCAGTACTTC

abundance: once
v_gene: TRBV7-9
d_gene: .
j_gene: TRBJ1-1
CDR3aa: CASSSDFGNTEAFF
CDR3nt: TGTGCCAGCAGCTCAGACTTCGGGAACACTGAAGCTTTCTTT

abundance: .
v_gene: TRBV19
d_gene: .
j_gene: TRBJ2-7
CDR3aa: CASSKTSGTAYEQYF
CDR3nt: TGTGCCAGTAGTAAGACCTCAGGGACTGCCTACGAGCAGTACTTC

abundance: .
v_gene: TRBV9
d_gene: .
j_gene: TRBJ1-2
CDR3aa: CASSISNYGYTF
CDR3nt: TGTGCCAGCAGCATCAGTAACTATGGCTACACCTTC

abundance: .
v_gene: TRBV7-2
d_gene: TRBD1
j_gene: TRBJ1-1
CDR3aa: CASKLTGGYTEAFF
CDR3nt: TGTGCCAGCAAGTTAACAGGGGGCTACACTGAAGCTTTCTTT

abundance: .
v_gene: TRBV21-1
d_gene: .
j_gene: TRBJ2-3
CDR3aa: CASRNQPGLAGTTDTQYF
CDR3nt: TGTGCCAGCAGGAATCAACCGGGACTAGCGGGGACGACAGATACGCAGTATTTT

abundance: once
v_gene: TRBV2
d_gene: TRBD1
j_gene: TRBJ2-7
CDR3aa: CASSEQGAGTSYEQYF
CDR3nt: TGTGCCAGCAGCGAGCAGGGGGCTGGGACCTCCTACGAGCAGTACTTC

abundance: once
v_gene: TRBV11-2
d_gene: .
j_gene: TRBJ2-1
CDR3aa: CASRGQHRPEQFF
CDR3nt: TGTGCCAGCAGAGGACAGCATCGACCAGAGCAGTTCTTC

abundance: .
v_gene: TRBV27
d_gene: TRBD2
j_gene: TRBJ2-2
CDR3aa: CASSLEYSGRAHTGELFF
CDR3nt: TGTGCCAGCAGTTTAGAGTATAGCGGGAGGGCCCACACCGGGGAGCTGTTTTTT

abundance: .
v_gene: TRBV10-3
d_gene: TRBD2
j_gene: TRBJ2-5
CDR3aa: CAISDAGLGNWETQYF
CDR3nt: TGTGCCATCAGTGATGCGGGACTAGGGAATTGGGAGACCCAGTACTTC

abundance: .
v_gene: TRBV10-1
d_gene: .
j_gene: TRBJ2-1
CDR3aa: CASSESTQYNEQFF
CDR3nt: TGCGCCAGCAGTGAGTCGACCCAATACAATGAGCAGTTCTTC

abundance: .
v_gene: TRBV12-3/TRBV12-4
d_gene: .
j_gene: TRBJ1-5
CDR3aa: CASSPSWNQPQHF
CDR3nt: TGTGCCAGCAGTCCGTCGTGGAATCAGCCCCAGCATTTT

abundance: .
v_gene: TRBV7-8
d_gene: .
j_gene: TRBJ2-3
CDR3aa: CASSLLGLPSTDTQYF
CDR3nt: TGTGCCAGCAGCCTCCTCGGACTACCTAGCACAGATACGCAGTATTTT

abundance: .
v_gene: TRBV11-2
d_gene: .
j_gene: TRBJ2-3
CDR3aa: CASSLGAEGTQYF
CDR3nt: TGTGCCAGCAGCTTAGGCGCGGAGGGTACGCAGTATTTT

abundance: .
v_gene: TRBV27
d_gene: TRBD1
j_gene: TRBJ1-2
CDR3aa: CAIWPHRQGNNYGYTF
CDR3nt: TGTGCCATTTGGCCCCATCGACAGGGGAATAACTATGGCTACACCTTC

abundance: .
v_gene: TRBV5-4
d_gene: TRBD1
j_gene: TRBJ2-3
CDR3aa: CASSGRTGPDTQYF
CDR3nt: TGTGCCAGCAGCGGTCGGACAGGGCCAGATACGCAGTATTTT

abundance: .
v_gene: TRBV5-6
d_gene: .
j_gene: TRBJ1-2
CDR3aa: CASSVRDYGYTF
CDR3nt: TGTGCCAGCAGCGTCAGGGACTATGGCTACACCTTC

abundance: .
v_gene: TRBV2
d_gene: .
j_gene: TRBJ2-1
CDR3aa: CASSKGYEQFF
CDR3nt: TGTGCCAGCAGTAAGGGTTATGAGCAGTTCTTC

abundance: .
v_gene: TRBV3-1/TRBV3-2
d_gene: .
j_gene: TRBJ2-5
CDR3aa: CASSQDEFGETQYF
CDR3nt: TGTGCCAGCAGCCAAGATGAATTCGGAGAGACCCAGTACTTC

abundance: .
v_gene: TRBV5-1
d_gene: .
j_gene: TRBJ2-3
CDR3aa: CASSSGDPTDTQYF
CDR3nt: TGCGCCAGCAGCTCAGGGGACCCGACAGATACGCAGTATTTT

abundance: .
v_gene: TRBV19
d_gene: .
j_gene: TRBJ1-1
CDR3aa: CASSVPTSLGSTEAFF
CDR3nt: TGTGCCAGTAGTGTTCCGACATCCTTAGGCTCCACTGAAGCTTTCTTT

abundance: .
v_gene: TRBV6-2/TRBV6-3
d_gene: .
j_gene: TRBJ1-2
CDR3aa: CASSPTRRGRRANYGYTF
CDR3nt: TGTGCCAGCAGCCCTACCCGCCGGGGGAGGCGAGCTAACTATGGCTACACCTTC

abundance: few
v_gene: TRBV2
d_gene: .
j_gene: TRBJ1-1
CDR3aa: CASSEGQPVNTEAFF
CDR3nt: TGTGCCAGCAGTGAAGGCCAGCCGGTGAACACTGAAGCTTTCTTT

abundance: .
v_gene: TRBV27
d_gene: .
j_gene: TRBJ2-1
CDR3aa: CASTLYNEQFF
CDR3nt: TGTGCCAGCACCCTATACAATGAGCAGTTCTTC

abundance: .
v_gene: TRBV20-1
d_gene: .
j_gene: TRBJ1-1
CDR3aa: CSASRTGGSTEAFF
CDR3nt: TGCAGTGCTAGTCGGACGGGGGGGTCCACTGAAGCTTTCTTT

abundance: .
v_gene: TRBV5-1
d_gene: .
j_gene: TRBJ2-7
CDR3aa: CASSPTPGVTYEQYF
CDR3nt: TGCGCCAGCAGCCCTACGCCCGGGGTGACCTACGAGCAGTACTTC

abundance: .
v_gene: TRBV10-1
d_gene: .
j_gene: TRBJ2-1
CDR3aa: CASSETYNEQFF
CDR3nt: TGCGCCAGCAGTGAAACCTACAATGAGCAGTTCTTC

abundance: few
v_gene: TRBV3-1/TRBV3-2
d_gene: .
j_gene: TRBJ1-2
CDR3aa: CASSQGVLYGYTF
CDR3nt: TGTGCCAGCAGCCAAGGGGTCCTCTATGGCTACACCTTC

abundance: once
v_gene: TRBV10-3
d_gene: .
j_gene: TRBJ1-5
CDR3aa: CAISDWGDQPQHF
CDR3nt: TGTGCCATCAGTGATTGGGGTGATCAGCCCCAGCATTTT

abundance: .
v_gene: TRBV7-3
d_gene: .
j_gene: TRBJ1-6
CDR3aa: CASSASSSKNSPLHF
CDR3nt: TGTGCCAGCAGCGCCTCTTCGTCCAAAAATTCACCCCTCCACTTT

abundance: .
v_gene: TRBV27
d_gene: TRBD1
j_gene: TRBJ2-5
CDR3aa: CASSPFVAGGYQETQYF
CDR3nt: TGTGCCAGCAGTCCCTTTGTGGCAGGGGGCTACCAAGAGACCCAGTACTTC